The clone carrying this TCR beta chain was found a few times. Antigen unknown. The sample comes from a study of beta chain features in type 1 diabetes. The germline V gene encodes CDR1 SGHRS and CDR2 YFSETQ. V trimming: 4 bases; J trimming: 4 bases; junction bases outside the gene matches: 6. CDR3 length equals 15 residues. The study reverse transcribed the entire isolated RNA, so it sequenced expressed TCRB transcripts. TCRdb's table, derived via immunoSEQ multiplex PCR, lists solely in-frame clones and lacks some. The sample carries more than 250,000 clones, 15% recorded once. Notes on the study in general: Diminished insertions and augmented deletions at VDJ junctions characterized type 1 diabetes patients. Shortening that was moderate but significant affected the TCRB CDR3s of Type 1 diabetes patients in all four CD4+ subsets.

Isolation of CD4+ naive, central memory, regulatory and stem cell-like memory cells was achieved by sorting via CD45RO/CCR7/CD25/CD127/CD95/CD27. The chain is built from TRBV5-1 and TRBJ2-7; 12 bases match TRBD1. This receptor was taken from a man between 18 and 29 years old with type 1 diabetes. Specimen: naive CD4+ T cells from blood. The CDR3 bases are TGCGCCAGCAGCGCCGGGACAGGGGGCGGTTACGAGCAGTACTTC. As protein: CASSAGTGGGYEQYF.